The rows below give T cell receptor beta chains drawn from one sample of a study of T cell responses to AZD1222 COVID-19 vaccine. The repertoire was sequenced with immunoSEQ multiplex PCR; TCRdb's copy has only in-frame clones and lacks some. The sample lists 100,000 to 120,000 clones, 88% occurring once. The sequenced sample was peripheral blood, obtained on day 0 of AZD1222 vaccination. Receptors were obtained from an adult in good health. The CDR3 runs from the conserved cysteine through the conserved F or W. D genes are given only for firm matches. Not all rows give a size; the values are once, few, many and, for expanded clones, a class.

j_call d_call clone_size v_call cdr3_aa cdr3_nt
TRBJ2-6 . . TRBV19 CASSIGDSGANVLTF TGTGCCAGTAGTATAGGTGACTCTGGGGCCAACGTCCTGACTTTC
TRBJ1-6 . . TRBV9 CASSVGGSSPLHF TGTGCCAGCAGCGTAGGGGGTTCTTCACCCCTCCACTTT
TRBJ2-2 . . TRBV7-8 CASSLRDSNTGELFF TGTGCCAGCAGCCTCCGGGACTCGAACACCGGGGAGCTGTTTTTT
TRBJ1-1 . . TRBV5-1 CASSLETGRTEAFF TGCGCCAGCAGCTTGGAAACAGGGAGGACTGAAGCTTTCTTT
TRBJ2-7 . . TRBV4-1 CASSQEGDGYYEQYF TGCGCCAGCAGCCAAGAGGGGGACGGCTACTACGAGCAGTACTTC
TRBJ1-6 . . TRBV30 CAWSGRGRDNSPLHF TGTGCCTGGAGCGGGAGAGGCAGAGATAATTCACCCCTCCACTTT
TRBJ2-1 TRBD1 . TRBV29-1 CSVDPRGFDNEQFF TGCAGCGTCGATCCCAGGGGGTTCGACAATGAGCAGTTCTTC
TRBJ2-1 . few TRBV14 CASSQVRSEQFF TGTGCCAGCAGCCAAGTTCGCAGTGAGCAGTTCTTC
TRBJ1-1 . . TRBV6-5 CASSPALRGTEAFF TGTGCCAGCAGCCCCGCTCTTCGGGGGACTGAAGCTTTCTTT
TRBJ1-2 . . TRBV9 CASSVEGFGYTF TGTGCCAGCAGCGTAGAAGGGTTTGGCTACACCTTC
TRBJ1-5 TRBD1 . TRBV7-9 CASSLGQGLPGDQHF TGTGCCAGCAGCTTAGGACAGGGCCTCCCTGGGGACCAGCATTTT
TRBJ1-2 . . TRBV30 CAWRYLGDYGYTF TGTGCCTGGAGGTATTTAGGGGACTATGGCTACACCTTC
TRBJ1-6 TRBD1 . TRBV3-1/TRBV3-2 CASSRGQFNSPLHF TGTGCCAGCAGCCGGGGACAGTTTAATTCACCCCTCCACTTT
TRBJ1-1 . . TRBV7-2 CASSPQTLNTEAFF TGTGCCAGCAGCCCCCAAACTTTGAACACTGAAGCTTTCTTT
TRBJ1-1 . . TRBV28 CASSPGGVEVNTEAFF TGTGCCAGCAGCCCCGGGGGCGTGGAGGTGAACACTGAAGCTTTCTTT
TRBJ2-1 . . TRBV7-9 CASSRPPGTLEQFF TGTGCCAGCAGCCGACCCCCGGGGACTCTGGAGCAGTTCTTC
TRBJ2-1 TRBD2 . TRBV7-2 CASSLWVAGAGNEQFF TGTGCCAGCAGCCTCTGGGTAGCGGGAGCCGGCAATGAGCAGTTCTTC
TRBJ1-6 TRBD1 . TRBV18 CASWAGTGNSPLHF TGTGCCAGCTGGGCCGGGACAGGAAATTCACCCCTCCACTTT
TRBJ1-4 . few TRBV11-3 CASSLGGSNEKLFF TGTGCCAGCAGCCTGGGCGGGAGTAATGAAAAACTGTTTTTT
TRBJ1-2 TRBD1 . TRBV19 CASSTQGALGYTF TGTGCCAGTAGCACACAGGGGGCGCTTGGCTACACCTTC
TRBJ2-2 TRBD2 . TRBV29-1 CSVASPGLAASSTGELFF TGCAGCGTTGCATCCCCGGGACTAGCTGCTTCGAGCACCGGGGAGCTGTTTTTT
TRBJ2-1 TRBD2 . TRBV5-1 CASSPILAGGLQFF TGCGCCAGCAGCCCTATTCTAGCGGGAGGGCTCCAGTTCTTC
TRBJ1-2 . . TRBV6-1 CASSEYRWVQGHGYTF TGTGCCAGCAGTGAATATAGGTGGGTCCAGGGTCATGGCTACACCTTC
TRBJ1-1 . . TRBV5-1 CASSLGVGMNTEAFF TGCGCCAGCAGCTTGGGGGTAGGGATGAACACTGAAGCTTTCTTT
TRBJ2-7 . few TRBV19 CASIGWPKDEQYF TGTGCCAGTATTGGGTGGCCAAAGGACGAGCAGTACTTC
TRBJ1-1 . . TRBV19 CASSIDILRGTEAFF TGTGCCAGTAGTATAGATATACTCCGAGGGACTGAAGCTTTCTTT
TRBJ1-1 . . TRBV27 CASSLFRNTEAFF TGTGCCAGCAGTTTATTCAGGAACACTGAAGCTTTCTTT
TRBJ1-1 . once TRBV24-1 CATSDGGVRAEAFF TGTGCCACCAGTGATGGGGGGGTTCGCGCTGAAGCTTTCTTT
TRBJ2-7 TRBD1 . TRBV18 CASSPYQGVYEQYF TGTGCCAGCTCCCCTTACCAGGGGGTCTACGAGCAGTACTTC
TRBJ2-7 . . TRBV4-2 CASSQDTGTLYEQYF TGTGCCAGCAGCCAAGATACAGGGACCCTTTACGAGCAGTACTTC
TRBJ1-3 . . TRBV24-1 CATSQTGNTIYF TGTGCCACCAGTCAAACGGGAAACACCATATATTTT
TRBJ1-2 . . TRBV6-1 CASSEAGGFYGYTF TGTGCCAGCAGTGAAGCAGGGGGTTTCTATGGCTACACCTTC
TRBJ2-7 . . TRBV3-1/TRBV3-2 CASSQLLGPYEQYF TGTGCCAGCAGCCAATTACTTGGACCTTACGAGCAGTACTTC
TRBJ1-3 . once TRBV29-1 CSARWGGNTIYF TGCAGCGCCCGCTGGGGGGGAAACACCATATATTTT
TRBJ2-3 TRBD2 . TRBV5-1 CASSPHPSGGEADTQYF TGCGCCAGCAGCCCCCATCCTAGCGGGGGGGAGGCAGATACGCAGTATTTT
TRBJ2-7 TRBD1 . TRBV11-2 CASSLSSGGSGYEQYF TGTGCCAGCAGCTTATCATCAGGGGGATCGGGGTACGAGCAGTACTTC
TRBJ1-5 TRBD1 once TRBV5-1 CASSWTGRGNQPQHF TGCGCCAGCAGCTGGACAGGGAGGGGAAATCAGCCCCAGCATTTT
TRBJ2-2 TRBD2 once TRBV4-1 CASGTRSSGANTGELFF TGCGCCAGCGGAACTCGTTCTAGCGGGGCAAACACCGGGGAGCTGTTTTTT
TRBJ2-7 TRBD2 . TRBV4-2 CASSQSTSGRREQYF TGTGCCAGCAGCCAATCCACTAGCGGGAGGCGCGAGCAGTACTTC
TRBJ2-7 . . TRBV7-2 CASSFTGEQYF TGTGCCAGCAGCTTCACGGGGGAGCAGTACTTC
TRBJ1-1 . . TRBV9 CASSPDGRETEAFF TGTGCCAGCAGCCCAGACGGGAGAGAGACTGAAGCTTTCTTT
TRBJ1-1 . . TRBV11-2 CASSSLRQSTEAFF TGTGCCAGCAGCTCCCTCCGACAATCCACTGAAGCTTTCTTT
TRBJ1-1 TRBD1 once TRBV19 CASSIDRTGGYTEAFF TGTGCCAGTAGTATAGACCGGACAGGGGGGTACACTGAAGCTTTCTTT
TRBJ2-5 . . TRBV12-3/TRBV12-4 CASSLMGQETQYF TGTGCCAGCAGTTTAATGGGGCAAGAGACCCAGTACTTC
TRBJ1-2 . . TRBV3-1/TRBV3-2 CASSLLAGWNYGYTF TGTGCCAGCAGCCTACTCGCGGGGTGGAACTATGGCTACACCTTC
TRBJ2-7 TRBD1 . TRBV3-1/TRBV3-2 CASSPGQGHYEQYF TGTGCCAGCAGCCCGGGACAGGGTCATTACGAGCAGTACTTC
TRBJ1-5 . . TRBV28 CASHTPPGLGNQPQHF TGTGCCAGCCACACCCCCCCCGGGCTCGGGAATCAGCCCCAGCATTTT
TRBJ1-1 TRBD1 . TRBV2 CASRGDRESTEAFF TGTGCCAGCAGGGGGGACAGGGAGAGCACTGAAGCTTTCTTT
TRBJ1-4 . . TRBV6-1 CASSAQTRTRSGLNEKLFF TGTGCCAGCAGTGCCCAGACCCGAACGCGTTCGGGGTTGAATGAAAAACTGTTTTTT
TRBJ1-2 TRBD1 . TRBV7-9 CASGQGVYGYTF TGTGCCAGCGGCCAGGGGGTCTATGGCTACACCTTC
TRBJ1-2 . . TRBV14 CASSSNVGDQKNYGYTF TGTGCCAGCAGCTCCAATGTGGGAGACCAAAAAAACTATGGCTACACCTTC
TRBJ1-2 . . TRBV3-1/TRBV3-2 CASSQDPSHYGYTF TGTGCCAGCAGCCAAGATCCCAGTCACTATGGCTACACCTTC
TRBJ2-3 TRBD2 . TRBV9 CASSVATSSGGLTDTQYF TGTGCCAGCAGCGTAGCTACGTCTAGCGGGGGGCTCACAGATACGCAGTATTTT
TRBJ2-2 TRBD1 . TRBV6-6 CASSQGQGVGGELFF TGTGCCAGCAGTCAGGGACAGGGGGTAGGCGGGGAGCTGTTTTTT